The rows below give T cell receptor gamma chains drawn from one sample of a study of Vδ1+ human thymocytes. TCRdb reanalysed the multiplex PCR reads via CATT. The sample has 25,000 to 35,000 gamma-chain clones, around a fifth seen once. Material: Vdelta1+ gamma-delta thymocytes from the thymus. Receptors were obtained from a boy less than two years old who had congenital heart surgery. Each CDR3 is given with its conserved first and last residue. Clone size is given for some rows only: seen once, a few or many times, or a class if the clone is expanded.

TRGJ1/TRGJ2	-	TRGV4	TGTGCCACCTGGGACGTACTTTATTATAAGAAACTCTTT	CATWDVLYYKKLF
TRGJ1/TRGJ2	-	TRGV9	TGTGCCTTGTGGGAGGTGCGGGTTTATAAGAAACTCTTT	CALWEVRVYKKLF
TRGJP	-	TRGV9	TGTGCCTTGTGGGAGGTGAGGTTGGGCAAAAAAATCAAGGTATTT	CALWEVRLGKKIKVF
TRGJP2	-	TRGV2	TGTGCCACCTGGGACGTTGGTGATTGGATCAAGACGTTT	CATWDVGDWIKTF
TRGJ1/TRGJ2	few	TRGV4	TGTGCCACCTGGGATATTGCGAATTATTATAAGAAACTCTTT	CATWDIANYYKKLF
TRGJ1/TRGJ2	few	TRGV2	TGTGCCACCTGGGCCAAAAATAAGAAACTCTTT	CATWAKNKKLF
TRGJ1/TRGJ2	few	TRGV3	TGTGCCACCTGGGACAGGCCTGGTGATAAGAAACTCTTT	CATWDRPGDKKLF
TRGJP2	-	TRGV4	TGTGCCACCTGGACTAGTAGTGATTGGATCAAGACGTTT	CATWTSSDWIKTF
TRGJ1/TRGJ2	-	TRGV9	TGTGCCTTGTGGGAGATCGCGAAACTCTTT	CALWEIAKLF
TRGJ1/TRGJ2	-	TRGV9	TGTGCCTTGTGGGAGGTGCTGAGGATGAAGAAACTCTTT	CALWEVLRMKKLF
TRGJ1/TRGJ2	medium-sized	TRGV3	TGTGCCACCTGGGAAGATAAGAAACTCTTT	CATWEDKKLF
TRGJ1/TRGJ2	few	TRGV8	TGTGCCACCTGGGATAGACTGGATTATAAGAAACTCTTT	CATWDRLDYKKLF
TRGJ1/TRGJ2	-	TRGV5	TGTGCCACCTGGGACAGGCTCCCTGGGTATAAGAAACTCTTT	CATWDRLPGYKKLF
TRGJP2	-	TRGV3	TGTGCCACCTGGGACAAGCCAAAATTTAGTAGTGATTGGATCAAGACGTTT	CATWDKPKFSSDWIKTF
TRGJ1/TRGJ2	-	TRGV8	TGTGCCACCTGGGATAGGCGTCAGAATTATTATAAGAAACTCTTT	CATWDRRQNYYKKLF
TRGJP2	-	TRGV5	TGTGCCACCTGGGACAGGCCAACTAGTGATTGGATCAAGACGTTT	CATWDRPTSDWIKTF
TRGJ1/TRGJ2	-	TRGV2	TGTGCCACCTGGGACGGAATCGATAAGAAACTCTTT	CATWDGIDKKLF
TRGJ1/TRGJ2	-	TRGV5	TGTGCCACCTGGGACAGGCCCCTGGGTTATTATAAGAAACTCTTT	CATWDRPLGYYKKLF
TRGJ1/TRGJ2	-	TRGV8	TGTGCCACCTGGGACAAGGGTAAGAAACTCTTT	CATWDKGKKLF
TRGJ1/TRGJ2	few	TRGV3	TGTGCCACCTGGGACAGGGATAATTATTATAAGAAACTCTTT	CATWDRDNYYKKLF
TRGJ1/TRGJ2	few	TRGV2	TGTGCCACCTGGGACGGGCCTAGTTATTATAAGAAACTCTTT	CATWDGPSYYKKLF
TRGJ1/TRGJ2	few	TRGV5	TGTGCCCCTTTGTATTATAAGAAACTCTTT	CAPLYYKKLF
TRGJP2	-	TRGV5	TGTGCCACCTGGGGCAAGATAGGTGATTGGATCAAGACGTTT	CATWGKIGDWIKTF
TRGJ1/TRGJ2	-	TRGV3	TGTGCCACCTGGGACAGGCTGAGGTGTTATAAGAAACTCTTT	CATWDRLRCYKKLF
TRGJ1/TRGJ2	few	TRGV2	TGTGCCACCTGGGACGGGCGTTTGGATTATAAGAAACTCTTT	CATWDGRLDYKKLF
TRGJ1/TRGJ2	-	TRGV2	TGTGCCACCTGGGACGGTCCGAAACTCTTT	CATWDGPKLF
TRGJ1/TRGJ2	-	TRGV9	TGTGCCTTGTGGGAGGTGCAATGGTTTCAGAAACTCTTT	CALWEVQWFQKLF
TRGJ1/TRGJ2	few	TRGV5	TGTGCCACCTGGGACTGGAAACTCTTT	CATWDWKLF
TRGJP1	-	TRGV8	TGTGCCACCTGGGATAGAGACCCTACCACTGGTTGGTTCAAGATATTT	CATWDRDPTTGWFKIF
TRGJ1/TRGJ2	few	TRGV5	TGTGCCACCTGGGTGTGGGGGTATAAGAAACTCTTT	CATWVWGYKKLF
TRGJ1/TRGJ2	-	TRGV5	TGTGCCACCTGGGACAGGCCTTGGGAAAATTATAAGAAACTCTTT	CATWDRPWENYKKLF
TRGJP2	few	TRGV9	TGTGCCTTGTGGGAGCATAGTAGTGATTGGATCAAGACGTTT	CALWEHSSDWIKTF
TRGJ1/TRGJ2	few	TRGV3	TGTGCCACCTGGGACCGAAGCCTTCGTTATTATAAGAAACTCTTT	CATWDRSLRYYKKLF
TRGJP1	few	TRGV8	TGTGCCACCTGGGAGAAGCTGACCACTGGTTGGTTCAAGATATTT	CATWEKLTTGWFKIF
TRGJ1/TRGJ2	-	TRGV4	TGTGCCACCTGGGATGGAATTCCGTTTGATTATAAGAAACTCTTT	CATWDGIPFDYKKLF
TRGJ1/TRGJ2	few	TRGV9	TGTGCCTTGTGGGAGGTGATAAGGTATAAGAAACTCTTT	CALWEVIRYKKLF
TRGJ1/TRGJ2	-	TRGV8	TGTGCCACCTGGGATAGTAAGGGGAAGAAACTCTTT	CATWDSKGKKLF
TRGJP2	-	TRGV5	TGTGCCACCTGGGACAAACGGAGGATCAAGACGTTT	CATWDKRRIKTF
TRGJ1/TRGJ2	-	TRGV8	TGTGCCACCTGGGGCCGCCGGATAAATTATTATAAGAAACTCTTT	CATWGRRINYYKKLF
TRGJP1	once	TRGV2	TGTGCCACCTGGGACGGGCGGGCCCCATATACCACTGGTTGGTTCAAGATATTT	CATWDGRAPYTTGWFKIF
TRGJ1/TRGJ2	-	TRGV9	TGTGCCTTGTGGGAGGCAAGAAATTATTATAAGAAACTCTTT	CALWEARNYYKKLF
TRGJ1/TRGJ2	-	TRGV8	TGTGCCACCTGGGATCACAACTCGAATTATTATAAGAAACTCTTT	CATWDHNSNYYKKLF
TRGJ1/TRGJ2	-	TRGV5	TGTGCCACCTGGGAAAACTATTATTATAAGAAACTCTTT	CATWENYYYKKLF
TRGJ1/TRGJ2	-	TRGV2	TGTGCCACCTGGGACGGGCAAGTGTATTATAAGAAACTCTTT	CATWDGQVYYKKLF
TRGJ1/TRGJ2	few	TRGV2	TGTGCCACCTGGGACGGGCTAGATTATTATAAGAAACTCTTT	CATWDGLDYYKKLF
TRGJ1/TRGJ2	-	TRGV4	TGTGCCACCTGGGATGGGCCGGGGTACTATAAGAAACTCTTT	CATWDGPGYYKKLF
TRGJ1/TRGJ2	-	TRGV9	TGTGCCTTGTGGGAGGCACTGAATTATTATAAGAAACTCTTT	CALWEALNYYKKLF
TRGJ1/TRGJ2	medium-sized	TRGV5	TGTGCCACCTGGGACAGGCCCTGTTATAAGAAACTCTTT	CATWDRPCYKKLF
TRGJ1/TRGJ2	few	TRGV4	TGTGCCACCTGGGATCCCCAAGGTCGGTATAAGAAACTCTTT	CATWDPQGRYKKLF
TRGJ1/TRGJ2	few	TRGV5	TGTGCCACCTGGGACACCCTATATAAGAAACTCTTT	CATWDTLYKKLF
TRGJ1/TRGJ2	-	TRGV4	TGTGCCACCTGGGACACCCTCGATTATAAGAAACTCTTT	CATWDTLDYKKLF
TRGJ1/TRGJ2	-	TRGV2	TGTGCCACCTGGCCAATTGGGCTCTTT	CATWPIGLF
TRGJP2	once	TRGV2	TGTGCCACCTGGGACGGAGGAAATAGTAGTGATTGGATCAAGACGTTT	CATWDGGNSSDWIKTF
TRGJ1/TRGJ2	-	TRGV9	TGTGCCTTGTGGGAGGTGCGGAGCTATCGGAAACTCTTT	CALWEVRSYRKLF
TRGJP1	few	TRGV9	TGTGCCACCCGGGGGCGATATACCACTGGTTGGTTCAAGATATTT	CATRGRYTTGWFKIF
TRGJ1/TRGJ2	-	TRGV9	TGTGCCTTGTGGGGGGCAGGTGAGAAAAAGAAACTCTTT	CALWGAGEKKKLF
TRGJ1/TRGJ2	-	TRGV3	TGTGCCACCTGGGACGGACCCCACTCTTATTATAAGAAACTCTTT	CATWDGPHSYYKKLF
TRGJ1/TRGJ2	few	TRGV5	TGTGCCACCTGGGACGGACTCAGGCGTTATAAGAAACTCTTT	CATWDGLRRYKKLF